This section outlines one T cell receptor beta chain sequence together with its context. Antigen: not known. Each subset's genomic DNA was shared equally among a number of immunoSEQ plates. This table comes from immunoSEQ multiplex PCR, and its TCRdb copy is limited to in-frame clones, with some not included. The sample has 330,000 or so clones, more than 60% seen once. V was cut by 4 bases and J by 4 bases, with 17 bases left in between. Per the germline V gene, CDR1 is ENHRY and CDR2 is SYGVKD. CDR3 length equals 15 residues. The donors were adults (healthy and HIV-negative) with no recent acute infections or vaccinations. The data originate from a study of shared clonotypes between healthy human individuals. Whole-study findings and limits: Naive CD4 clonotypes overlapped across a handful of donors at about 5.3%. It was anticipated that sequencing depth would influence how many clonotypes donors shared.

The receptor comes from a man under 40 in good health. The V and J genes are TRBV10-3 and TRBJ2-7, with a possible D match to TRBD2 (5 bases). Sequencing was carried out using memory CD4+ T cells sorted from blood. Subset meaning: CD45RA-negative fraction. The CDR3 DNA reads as TGTGCCATCAGTGCGCCCCCGGGGTTAAAGTACGAGCAGTACTTC. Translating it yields CAISAPPGLKYEQYF.